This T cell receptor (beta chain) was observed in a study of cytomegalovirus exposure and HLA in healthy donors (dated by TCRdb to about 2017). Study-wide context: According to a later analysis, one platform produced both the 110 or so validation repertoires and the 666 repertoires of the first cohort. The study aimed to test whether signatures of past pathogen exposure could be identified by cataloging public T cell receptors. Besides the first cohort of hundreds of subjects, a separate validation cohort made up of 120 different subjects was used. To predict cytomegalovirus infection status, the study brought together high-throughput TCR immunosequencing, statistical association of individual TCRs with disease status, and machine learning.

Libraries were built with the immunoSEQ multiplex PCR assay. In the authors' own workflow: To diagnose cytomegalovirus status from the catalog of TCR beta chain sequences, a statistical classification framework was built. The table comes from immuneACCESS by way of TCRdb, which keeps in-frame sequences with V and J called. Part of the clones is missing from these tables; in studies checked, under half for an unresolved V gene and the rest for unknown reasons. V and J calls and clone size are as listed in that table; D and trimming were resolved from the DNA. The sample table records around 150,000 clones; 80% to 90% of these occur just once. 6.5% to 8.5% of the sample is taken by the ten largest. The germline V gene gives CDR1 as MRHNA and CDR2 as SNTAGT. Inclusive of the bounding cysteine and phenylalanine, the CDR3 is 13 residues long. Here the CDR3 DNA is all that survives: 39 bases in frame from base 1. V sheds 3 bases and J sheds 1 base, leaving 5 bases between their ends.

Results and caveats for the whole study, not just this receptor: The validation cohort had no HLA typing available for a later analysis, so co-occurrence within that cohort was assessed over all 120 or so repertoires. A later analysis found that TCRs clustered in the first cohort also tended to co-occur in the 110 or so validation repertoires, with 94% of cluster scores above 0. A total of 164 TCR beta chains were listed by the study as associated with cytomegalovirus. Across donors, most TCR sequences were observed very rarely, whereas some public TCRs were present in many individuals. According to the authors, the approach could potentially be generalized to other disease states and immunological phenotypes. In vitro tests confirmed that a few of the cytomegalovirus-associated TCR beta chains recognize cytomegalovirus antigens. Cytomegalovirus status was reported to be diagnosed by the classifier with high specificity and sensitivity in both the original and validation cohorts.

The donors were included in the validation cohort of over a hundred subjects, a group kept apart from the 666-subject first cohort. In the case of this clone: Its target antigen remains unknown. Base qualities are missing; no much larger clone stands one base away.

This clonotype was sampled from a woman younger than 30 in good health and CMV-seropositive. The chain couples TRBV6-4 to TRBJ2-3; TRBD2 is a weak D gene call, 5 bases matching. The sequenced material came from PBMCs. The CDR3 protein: CASSEAGTDTQYF. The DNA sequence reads TGTGCCAGCAGTGAAGCGGGCACAGATACGCAGTATTTT.